The 30 T cell receptor beta chains presented below share a single source sample, sequenced in a study of shared clonotypes between healthy human individuals. Using immunoSEQ multiplex PCR, the repertoire was profiled, and TCRdb retains in-frame clones only, with some absent. The sample gives 300,000 or so clones, approximately 79% of which show up once; under 13% is in the top ten. The specimen was memory CD4+ T cells sorted from blood. This sample's subset: CD45RA-negative fraction. These receptors came from a man in his thirties or forties in good health.

This clone was counted ten times or more. This chain connects TRBV19 to TRBJ2-7, with a weak D call TRBD1 (6 bases). V was pared by 6 bases and J by 1 base, with 16 bases between. Germline CDR1 reads LNHDA; CDR2 reads SQIVND (reference sequence). The length of the CDR3 is 15 residues. CDR3 DNA: TGTGCCAGTAGACAGGGACACCAAGTTTCCTACGAGCAGTACTTC. The encoded protein is CASRQGHQVSYEQYF.

This sequence joins TRBV6-6 and TRBJ2-7; 8 bases map to TRBD2. Germline CDR1 and CDR2: MNHNY and SVGAGI (reference sequence). V was clipped by 5 bases and J by 1 base; unmatched bases: 4. The CDR3 is 14 residues long. Written as DNA, the CDR3 is TGTGCCAGCAGTAGCGGGAGTACTTCCTACGAGCAGTACTTC. Translating gives CASSSGSTSYEQYF.

The rearrangement joins TRBV7-6 to TRBJ2-3; 8 bases are a match to TRBD1. The V gene's germline CDR1 is SGHVS and CDR2 FNYEAQ. V dropped 4 bases and J dropped 2; count of bases not matched to a gene: 2. This CDR3 has 14 residues. The CDR3 nucleotides read TGTGCCAGCAGCTGGACAGGGCCCACAGATACGCAGTATTTT. Encoded protein: CASSWTGPTDTQYF.

A word on this clone: This sample also contains other DNA sequences that code for the same CDR3. The gene calls are TRBV5-1 and TRBJ2-7; TRBD2 might be the D (6 bases). The CDR3 runs to 15 residues. V was shortened by 4 bases and J by 1 base, with 15 bases between the two germline ends. Germline lookup yields CDR1 SGHRS and CDR2 YFSETQ. CDR3 bases: TGCGCCAGCAGCACCACGGGACTCCGGTCCTACGAGCAGTACTTC. It translates to CASSTTGLRSYEQYF.

V gene TRBV5-1 combines with J gene TRBJ1-2, with D perhaps TRBD1 (5 bases). Looked up from germline, CDR1 is SGHRS and CDR2 is YFSETQ. The CDR3 consists of 14 residues. V shed 6 bases and J shed 4 bases, with 16 bases lying between them. This CDR3 reads CASNQGGYAYGYTF. Written as DNA, the CDR3 is TGCGCCAGCAATCAGGGTGGCTATGCCTATGGCTACACCTTC.

The chain carries TRBV2 and TRBJ2-3, with D possibly TRBD1 on 5 matching bases. Germline CDR1 SNHLY, CDR2 FYNNEI. This CDR3 is 14 amino acids long. The V and J ends lost 2 bases and 7 bases respectively, with 13 bases between them. CDR3 in amino acids: CASSEQGLPYTQYF. CDR3 DNA: TGTGCCAGCAGTGAACAGGGTCTTCCGTATACGCAGTATTTT.

The chain links TRBV7-3 to TRBJ1-1, with no clear D. The germline V gene has CDR1 SGHTA and CDR2 FQGTGA. This CDR3 spans 13 amino acids. V lost 5 bases, J lost 2 bases, and 9 bases lay in between. Here the CDR3 DNA reads TGTGCCAGCAGCACGGCCGTTAACACTGAAGCTTTCTTT. Translated, it gives CASSTAVNTEAFF. The whole variable domain, filled in from reference TRBV7-3 and TRBJ1-1, reads GAGVSQTPSNKVTEKGKYVELRCDPISGHTALYWYRQSLGQGPEFLIYFQGTGAADDSGLPNDRFFAVRPEGSVSTLKIQRTERGDSAVYLCASSTAVNTEAFFGQGTRLTVV.

This chain joins TRBV5-6 and TRBJ1-5, with a tentative D call TRBD1 (5 bases). CDR1 SGHDT and CDR2 YYEEEE come from the germline V gene. This CDR3 region has 15 residues. V was trimmed by 3 bases and J by 4 bases, leaving 14 bases between them. The CDR3 loop reads CASSWRGDGNQPQHF. Here the CDR3 DNA reads TGTGCCAGCAGCTGGAGGGGCGACGGGAATCAGCCCCAGCATTTT.

The genes are TRBV15 and TRBJ2-3, with unresolved D. The length of the CDR3 is 14 residues. The V end was cut by 8 bases, the J end by 0 bases, with 12 bases between. Germline loops: CDR1 LNHNV, CDR2 YYDKDF (reference sequence). Here the CDR3 DNA reads TGTGCCACCCGAGGAGAGGCTAGCACAGATACGCAGTATTTT. It codes for CATRGEASTDTQYF.

This chain joins TRBV29-1 and TRBJ1-1, with D tentatively TRBD1 (5 bases). Germline V gives CDR1 SQVTM, CDR2 ANQGSEA. Between the trimmed V and J ends, which lost 6 bases and 10 bases, there was a span of 24 bases. The CDR3 length is 14 residues. The CDR3: CSVDSFPRPGAAFF. In DNA form, the CDR3 reads TGCAGCGTAGACAGTTTCCCTCGTCCAGGAGCAGCTTTCTTT.

V usage is TRBV28 and J usage is TRBJ2-3; tentatively, D is TRBD2 (6 bases). This CDR3 spans 13 amino acids. Between the trimmed V and J ends, which lost 8 bases and 7 bases, there was a span of 16 bases. Germline V gives CDR1 MDHEN, CDR2 SYDVKM. The CDR3 loop is CASRLRESNTQYF. CDR3 DNA sequence: TGTGCCAGCCGTCTACGGGAGTCAAATACGCAGTATTTT. Variable domain in full (rest from reference TRBV28 and TRBJ2-3): DVKVTQSSRYLVKRTGEKVFLECVQDMDHENMFWYRQDPGLGLRLIYFSYDVKMKEKGDIPEGYSVSREKKERFSLILESASTNQTSMYLCASRLRESNTQYFGPGTRLTVL.

This chain uses TRBV20-1 with TRBJ1-1, with unresolved D. This CDR3 has 11 amino acids. Germline lookup yields CDR1 DFQATT and CDR2 SNEGSKA (reference sequence). CDR3 nucleotide sequence: TGCAGCGGAAGTAAGAACACTGAAGCTTTCTTT. Translating gives CSGSKNTEAFF.

In its sample, this clone was seen many times. The V call is TRBV28, the J call TRBJ1-2; D possibly corresponds to TRBD1 (5 bases). CDR3 size: 17 residues. V dropped 1 base and J dropped 8 bases, with 23 bases sitting between them. CDR1 is MDHEN and CDR2 is SYDVKM in the germline V gene. As DNA, the CDR3 is TGTGCCAGCAGTTTATCCGATGCCTCCGGGGCCAGGACGGGCTACACCTTC. Its translation is CASSLSDASGARTGYTF.

This clone appeared a few times. The chain joins TRBV4-1 to TRBJ1-4; 9 nucleotides agree with TRBD1. The length of the CDR3 is 19 residues. Germline lookup yields CDR1 MGHRA and CDR2 YSYEKL. The V and J ends lost 4 bases and 4 bases, in that order; junction bases with no gene match: 16. The DNA for the CDR3 is TGCGCCAGCAGCCGAATAATACGAATGCCGGGACAGGGTAATGAAAAACTGTTTTTT. This translates into CASSRIIRMPGQGNEKLFF.

This sequence joins TRBV19 and TRBJ2-5; 14 bases map to TRBD2. Germline lookup yields CDR1 LNHDA and CDR2 SQIVND (reference sequence). The CDR3 totals 16 residues. The ends lost 10 bases at V and 5 bases at J; junction bases unmatched: 12. In nucleotides, the CDR3 is TGTGCCACTCGGAAACCGGGACTAGCGGGAGCGGAGACCCAGTACTTC. Its translation: CATRKPGLAGAETQYF.

This chain uses TRBV7-9 with TRBJ2-5; unclear D gene. This CDR3 contains 14 residues. Per germline, CDR1 SEHNR and CDR2 FQNEAQ (reference sequence). The V end lost 1 base, the J end lost 1 base, and 7 bases lay between the germline ends. The CDR3 loop reads CASSLGRVQETQYF. CDR3 nucleotides: TGTGCCAGCAGCTTAGGAAGGGTCCAAGAGACCCAGTACTTC.

The gene calls are TRBV15 and TRBJ1-3; D gene uncertain. Germline V gene sequence: CDR1 LNHNV, CDR2 YYDKDF (reference sequence). There are 13 residues in the CDR3. Deletions cut 0 bases from V and 8 bases from J, with 8 bases between. This CDR3 reads CATSRELTDTIYF. The CDR3 DNA follows: TGTGCCACCAGCAGAGAACTAACCGACACCATATATTTT.

The chain employs TRBV28 and TRBJ2-1; D is unresolved. This CDR3 is 15 amino acids long. Trimming took 7 bases from V and 7 from J, leaving 20 bases between them. From germline, CDR1 is MDHEN and CDR2 SYDVKM. In DNA form, the CDR3 reads TGTGCCAGCACCCGCGTATGGCTAATTACAAATGAGCAGTTCTTC. Encoded protein: CASTRVWLITNEQFF.

This rearrangement joins TRBV29-1 to TRBJ1-4; the D is unclear. V was shortened by 4 bases and J by 10 bases, with 13 bases between the two germline ends. The CDR3 extends over 12 amino acids. CDR1 is SQVTM, CDR2 ANQGSEA, per germline. Written as DNA, the CDR3 is TGCAGCGTTGGTCAATCGATGGGAAAACTGTTTTTT. Protein: CSVGQSMGKLFF.

The chain couples TRBV18 to TRBJ1-1, with a tentative D call TRBD1 (6 bases). CDR1 KGHSH and CDR2 LQKENI come from the germline V gene. This CDR3 has 14 residues. The V end was cut by 6 bases, the J end by 1 base, with 12 bases between. CDR3 in amino acids: CASSTGSANTEAFF. The CDR3 DNA is TGTGCCAGCTCCACAGGGTCGGCGAACACTGAAGCTTTCTTT.

The V gene is TRBV9, the J gene TRBJ2-7; D remains unclear. From germline, CDR1 is SGDLS and CDR2 YYNGEE. V was cut by 2 bases and J by 6 bases, with 18 bases left in between. The CDR3 length is 15 residues. In DNA form, the CDR3 reads TGTGCCAGCAGCGTGGACCACACCCCCTTACGCGAGCAGTACTTC. As protein: CASSVDHTPLREQYF. The whole variable domain, filled in from reference TRBV9 and TRBJ2-7, reads DSGVTQTPKHLITATGQRVTLRCSPRSGDLSVYWYQQSLDQGLQFLIQYYNGEERAKGNILERFSAQQFPDLHSELNLSSLELGDSALYFCASSVDHTPLREQYFGPGTRLTVT.

The chain uses TRBV30 and TRBJ2-7, with a tentative D call TRBD1 (5 bases). V lost 4 bases and J lost 2, with 12 bases in between. Germline V CDR1 and CDR2: GTSNPN, SVGIG (reference sequence). The CDR3 has 13 residues. The CDR3 DNA reads TGTGCCTGGAACAGGCCACCTACCTACGAGCAGTACTTC. Encoded protein: CAWNRPPTYEQYF.

The rearrangement links TRBV18 to TRBJ1-1; D possibly corresponds to TRBD1 (5 bases). Germline loops: CDR1 KGHSH, CDR2 LQKENI. The CDR3 extends over 13 amino acids. Trimming left V 2 bases short and J 7 bases short, with 11 bases between. The CDR3 DNA reads TGTGCCAGCTCACCAACAATGGGGGGTGAAGCTTTCTTT. It yields the protein CASSPTMGGEAFF.

The chain is built from TRBV6-1 and TRBJ1-3; no clear D gene. This CDR3 comprises 13 residues. Germline CDR1 reads MNHNS; CDR2 reads SASEGT. Trimming stripped 10 bases from V and 0 bases from J, with 10 bases between. The CDR3 nucleotides read TGTGCCACCTCGGAACGCTCTGGAAACACCATATATTTT. Amino acid sequence: CATSERSGNTIYF.

On this clone: The sample contains more than one DNA sequence encoding this CDR3. The CDR3 region has the DNA TGTGCCAGCAGCCTCAGGGGTCACGAGCAGTACTTC. It yields the protein CASSLRGHEQYF. V usage is TRBV5-6 and J usage is TRBJ2-7; D possibly corresponds to TRBD1 (6 bases). This CDR3 is built from 12 residues. Germline CDR1 SGHDT, CDR2 YYEEEE. V was pared by 4 bases and J by 5 bases, with 10 bases between.

A note on this clone: A much bigger clone sits one base away, suggesting this may be a read error. The chain employs TRBV29-1 and TRBJ1-5, with a tentative D call TRBD1 (5 bases). The germline V gene encodes CDR1 SQVTM and CDR2 ANQGSEA. The V and J ends lost 4 bases and 0 bases respectively, with 7 bases between them. CDR3 length: 13 amino acids. CDR3 coding DNA: TGCAGCGTTGGGGGGAATAGCAATCAGCCCCAGCATTTT. This sequence encodes CSVGGNSNQPQHF.

This clone was counted a single time. J is TRBJ2-7 and V is TRBV2; D call uncertain. This CDR3 is built from 10 residues. Between the trimmed V and J ends, which lost 4 bases and 6 bases, there was a span of 4 bases. CDR1 SNHLY and CDR2 FYNNEI come from the germline V gene. In DNA, the CDR3 is TGTGCCAGCAGTGTTGTCGAGCAGTACTTC. Its translation is CASSVVEQYF.

CDR3 amino acids: CASSLEGAKDTQYF. CDR3 in DNA: TGTGCCAGCAGCTTAGAGGGGGCTAAAGATACGCAGTATTTT. This chain joins TRBV11-2 and TRBJ2-3; D possibly corresponds to TRBD1 (6 bases). CDR3 size: 14 residues. CDR1 is SGHAT and CDR2 is FQNNGV in the germline V gene. V was clipped by 0 bases and J by 5 bases, with 9 bases between them. Filled out from reference TRBV11-2 and TRBJ2-3, the complete variable domain reads EAGVAQSPRYKIIEKRQSVAFWCNPISGHATLYWYQQILGQGPKLLIQFQNNGVVDDSQLPKDRFSAERLKGVDSTLKIQPAKLEDSAVYLCASSLEGAKDTQYFGPGTRLTVL.

The chain joins TRBV29-1 to TRBJ2-7; TRBD1 agrees at 7 bases. Germline values: CDR1 SQVTM, CDR2 ANQGSEA. CDR3 length equals 13 residues. The V gene end was trimmed by 5 bases and the J gene end by 4 bases; junction bases not matched to a gene: 8. DNA for the CDR3: TGCAGCGTTCAGGGGGACAGTCTATACGAGCAGTACTTC. This gives the protein CSVQGDSLYEQYF.

The J gene is TRBJ2-2, the V gene TRBV5-4; D is undetermined. Germline V gene sequence: CDR1 SGHNT, CDR2 YYREEE (reference sequence). Trimming shortened V by 2 bases and J by 4 bases, and 9 bases separated the two germline ends. There are 14 residues in the CDR3. CDR3 loop: CASSLSQATGELFF. In nucleotides, the CDR3 is TGTGCCAGCAGCTTAAGTCAGGCCACCGGGGAGCTGTTTTTT.